The TCR beta chain described here comes from a study of blood T cell repertoires in COVID-19. Study details: There were acute and convalescent COVID-19 samples, and they came from the United States, Italy and Spain. From T cells, B-cell-depleted T cells, or PBMCs came the material, which was cDNA or gDNA.

Study processing details: Scientists estimated how many nucleated cells there were by amplifying reference gene primers. Sequenced by immunoSEQ multiplex PCR; TCRdb stores in-frame clones only, minus some. The V and J calls and clone size were taken over from that table, and D and trimming were inferred from the DNA. The sample holds hundreds of thousands of clones; 85% are singletons and the top ten take about 0.93%. Germline V lookup: CDR1 MNHEY, CDR2 SVGAGI. The V gene lost 5 bases and the J gene lost 3 bases, with 16 bases spanning the gap. The CDR3 spans 15 residues. What was sequenced was peripheral blood. The source of this sequence is a man aged 40-49 years with acute or convalescent COVID-19. The chain carries TRBV6-5 and TRBJ1-1; weak D call: TRBD1 (6 bases). The CDR3 region is CASSSPQGLDTEAFF. CDR3 nucleotides: TGTGCCAGCAGTAGTCCCCAGGGGTTGGACACTGAAGCTTTCTTT.